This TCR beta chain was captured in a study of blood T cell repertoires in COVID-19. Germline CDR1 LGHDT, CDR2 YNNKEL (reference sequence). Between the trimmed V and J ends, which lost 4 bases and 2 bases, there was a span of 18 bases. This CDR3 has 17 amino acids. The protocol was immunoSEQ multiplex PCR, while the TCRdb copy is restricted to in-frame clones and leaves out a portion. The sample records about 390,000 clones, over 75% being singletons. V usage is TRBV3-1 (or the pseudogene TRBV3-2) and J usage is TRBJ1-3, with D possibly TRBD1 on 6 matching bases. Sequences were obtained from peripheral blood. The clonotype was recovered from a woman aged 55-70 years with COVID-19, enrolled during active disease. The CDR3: CASSPRLLRGTGNTIYF. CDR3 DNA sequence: TGTGCCAGCAGCCCGCGGCTCCTGAGGGGGACTGGAAACACCATATATTTT.